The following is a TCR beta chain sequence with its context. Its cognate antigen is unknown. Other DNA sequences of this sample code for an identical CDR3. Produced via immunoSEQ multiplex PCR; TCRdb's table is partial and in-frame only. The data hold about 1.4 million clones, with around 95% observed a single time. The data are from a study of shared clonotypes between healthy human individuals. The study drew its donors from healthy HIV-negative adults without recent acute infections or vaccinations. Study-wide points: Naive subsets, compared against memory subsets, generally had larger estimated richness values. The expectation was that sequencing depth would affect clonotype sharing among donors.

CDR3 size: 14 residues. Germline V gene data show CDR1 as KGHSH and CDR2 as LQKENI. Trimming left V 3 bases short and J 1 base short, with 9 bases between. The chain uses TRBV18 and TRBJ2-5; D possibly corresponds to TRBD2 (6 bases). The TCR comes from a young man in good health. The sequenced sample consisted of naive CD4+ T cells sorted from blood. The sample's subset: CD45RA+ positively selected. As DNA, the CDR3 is TGTGCCAGCTCACCGCGGGATGGCCAAGAGACCCAGTACTTC. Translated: CASSPRDGQETQYF. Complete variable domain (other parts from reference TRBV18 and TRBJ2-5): NAGVMQNPRHLVRRRGQEARLRCSPMKGHSHVYWYRQLPEEGLKFMVYLQKENIIDESGMPKERFSAEFPKEGPSILRIQQVVRGDSAAYFCASSPRDGQETQYFGPGTRLLVL.